These T cell receptor beta chains were read from a single sample in a study of blood T cells in healthy people across ages. TCRdb called the 5' RACE reads again in MiXCR, with one record for every CDR3 protein. The sample yields 1.5 million to 2 million distinct CDR3 sequences, about 49% seen once. Sequenced sample: blood. The receptor set was obtained from a middle-aged woman in good health. CDR3s include the opening cysteine and the closing phenylalanine or tryptophan. The D gene is left open where the match is weak. Size is omitted from some rows. Given values are once, few, many or a class for expanded clones.

D gene	clone size	V gene	J gene	CDR3 DNA	CDR3 protein
TRBD1	.	TRBV6-5	TRBJ2-7	TGTGCCAGCTGCTCGACCGGGACAGGCTGCGAGCAGTACTTC	CASCSTGTGCEQYF
TRBD1	.	TRBV18	TRBJ2-5	TGTGCCAGCTCACCCGTGGACAGGGGAGAGACCCAGTACTTC	CASSPVDRGETQYF
TRBD2	.	TRBV10-3	TRBJ2-3	TGTGCCATCACTCTTAGCGGGGGGAGCGCTACGCAGTATTTT	CAITLSGGSATQYF
.	.	TRBV4-3	TRBJ1-5	TGCGCCAGCAGCCAAGATCCCGTTAGATTCAATAGCAATCAGCCCCAGCATTTT	CASSQDPVRFNSNQPQHF
.	once	TRBV29-1	TRBJ2-1	TGCGGCGTTGGCGGGGGCCTGTACAATGAGCAGTTCTTC	CGVGGGLYNEQFF
.	.	TRBV10-2	TRBJ2-7	TGCGCCAGCAGTAACCGGGGGACCTCCTACGAGCAGTACTTC	CASSNRGTSYEQYF
.	.	TRBV11-2	TRBJ1-1	TGTGCCAGCAGCCCGAGGAATCACAGGTCTGAAGCTTTCTTT	CASSPRNHRSEAFF
.	.	TRBV6-5	TRBJ2-7	TGTGCCAGCAGTTACCGGGGGTTAGGGGCCTACGAGCAGTACTTC	CASSYRGLGAYEQYF
TRBD1	.	TRBV7-8	TRBJ1-5	TGTGCCAGCAGCTTAGTTTTAGGGGGCGCGAGCAATCAGCCCCAGCATTTT	CASSLVLGGASNQPQHF
.	few	TRBV2	TRBJ2-7	TGTGCCAGCAGATCAAGTTTATTTACAACGGGCTACGAGCAGTACTTC	CASRSSLFTTGYEQYF
.	few	TRBV20-1	TRBJ2-3	TGCAGTGCTAGAGAAGAGACACCCCTGATTAGCACAGATACGCAGTATTTT	CSAREETPLISTDTQYF
.	.	TRBV7-8	TRBJ2-5	TGTGCCAGCAGCTTAGAGGCAGGGGTGGAAGAGACCCAGTACTTC	CASSLEAGVEETQYF
.	few	TRBV7-2	TRBJ1-4	TGTGCCAGCAGCTTAGGGACAGAAAAACTGTTTTTT	CASSLGTEKLFF
TRBD1	.	TRBV15	TRBJ1-2	TGTGCCACCAGCAGAGGAGTGGGACAGGGGGCGGGCACCTATGGCTACACCTTC	CATSRGVGQGAGTYGYTF
.	.	TRBV5-1	TRBJ1-6	TGCGCCAGCAGCTTGGATGGGGCCACGTCGTCACCCCTCCACTTT	CASSLDGATSSPLHF
.	.	TRBV29-1	TRBJ2-7	TGCAGCGTTGAAGGGGGTCCCTTCTCCAGCCCCAGTGCCCAGTACTTC	CSVEGGPFSSPSAQYF
TRBD1	.	TRBV4-2	TRBJ1-1	TGTGCCAGCAGCCAATTAATAACAGGGGGCACTGAAGCTTTCTTT	CASSQLITGGTEAFF
.	.	TRBV6-6	TRBJ2-5	TGTGCCAGCCATGGGGGGAAAGAGACCCAGTACTTC	CASHGGKETQYF
.	few	TRBV11-2	TRBJ2-7	TGTGCCAGCAGCTTAGGAGGCAGGGTCGAGCAGTACTTC	CASSLGGRVEQYF
TRBD2	few	TRBV7-2	TRBJ2-1	TGTGCCAGCAGCATCGGGAGCGGGGGGGCATACAATGAGCAGTTCTTC	CASSIGSGGAYNEQFF
.	.	TRBV7-3	TRBJ2-3	TGTGCCAGCAGCTTAACCCCTATGGCAGATACGCAGTATTTT	CASSLTPMADTQYF
TRBD1	.	TRBV28	TRBJ2-5	TGTGCCAGCAGTCCCGCGGGACAGGGGCAAGAGACCCAGTACTTC	CASSPAGQGQETQYF
.	.	TRBV13	TRBJ2-1	TGTGCCAGCATGACAGGTCAAGTCGGTCTGTTCTTC	CASMTGQVGLFF